This T cell receptor (beta chain) emerged from a study of graft-versus-host responses after intestinal transplantation (dated by TCRdb to the early 2020s). With respect to the entire study: Recipients received multivisceral, liver-intestinal, or isolated intestinal transplants. Anti-thymocyte globulin induction was given to all recipients, followed by maintenance tacrolimus and steroids for about 3 years. Donor T cell macrochimerism was defined as a peak of at least 4% donor T cells among recipient peripheral blood mononuclear cells. The cohort enrolled 24 intestinal transplant recipients, one of whom was a retransplant, and a few patients without pretransplant specimens were excluded. Samples from a few later patients were sequenced in-house on an Illumina MiSeq with MiXCR processing rather than by the commercial service. After intestinal transplantation, graft-versus-host and host-versus-graft alloreactive T cell clones were followed in the graft, circulation and bone marrow using bulk TCR-beta CDR3 sequencing. Alloreactive clones were identified by sequencing pre-transplant mixed lymphocyte reaction products and comparing them with unstimulated pre-transplant donor and recipient T cells.

The germline V gene (reference sequence) sets CDR1 to SEHNR and CDR2 to FQNEAQ. The junction shows trimming of 8 bases on V and 1 base on J, and the gene matches do not reach 7 bases of it. The CDR3 covers 14 residues, taking in both the cysteine and the phenylalanine. Only CDR3 DNA is held: 42 bases, read in frame from base 1. Regarding this clone: The antigen this receptor binds is unknown. No base quality values were provided; no much bigger clone lies one nucleotide off.

After transplant, bone marrow was aspirated from the posterior iliac crest or from another site chosen by the physician. General conclusions and limits of the study: GvH clones were found in recipient bone marrow, and some of the GvH clones appeared earlier in ileal mucosa or blood, which is consistent with an intestinal mucosal origin. Early after transplant, declines in HvG clones were associated with peak levels of circulating GvH clones. Conclusions were limited by the relatively low number and heterogeneity of intestinal transplant patients. Patients with donor T cell macrochimerism had high GvH to HvG T cell clonal ratios in their allografts.

The library was prepared using the immunoSEQ multiplex PCR assay. High-throughput TCR-beta CDR3 sequencing of genomic DNA from most patients was performed by Adaptive Biotechnologies. As for the original processing: Adaptive's ImmunoSEQ software supplied the TCR sequencing data for around 17 patients, while MiXCR and VDJtools were used to process three other patients. CDR3 nucleotide sequences shared by donor and recipient were removed because the origin of these sequences could not be assigned. To count as alloreactive, a clone needed at least 2-fold expansion over unstimulated cells and a minimum CFSE-low frequency of 0.002% (template counts) or 0.001% (read counts). Clones detected in sequenced pre-transplant spleen, lymph node, or MLR CFSE-low populations of the donor or recipient were defined as mappable. Cumulative frequency of alloreactive clones was calculated as a percentage of all sequences weighted by copy number. Held by TCRdb, this immuneACCESS table contains in-frame sequences only and omits some clones. Under half of the omission traces to an unresolved V gene where checked; the cause of the rest is unknown. V, J and clone size were drawn from that table, and D and trimming were deduced from the DNA. The sample table holds about 64,000 clones, of which roughly 92% were seen once. Together, the top ten hold roughly 6.7% of the sample.

The sequencing used bone marrow, collected almost 750 days after intestinal transplantation. This TCR was recovered from a human patient who received an intestinal transplant, so some T cells may come from the graft donor. The V and J genes are TRBV7-9 and TRBJ2-5, and 7 bases in between align with TRBD2. The CDR3 here reads CASGGEDTQETQYF. The nucleotide sequence is TGTGCCAGCGGGGGGGAGGACACCCAAGAGACCCAGTACTTC.